Each of the 24 T cell receptor beta chains below was sequenced from the same sample in a study of T cell clonotyping in hematopoietic cell transplantation. The method was immunoSEQ multiplex PCR; TCRdb's version includes in-frame clones alone and lacks a portion of them. The sample has under 8,000 clones; about 90% are singletons. The material sequenced was peripheral blood mononuclear cells, taken 180 days after allogeneic stem cell transplant. Receptors originate from a female patient in her fifties or sixties who had an allogeneic stem cell transplant from an unrelated donor, so the T cells may come from the graft donor. Some clones in this sample may be carry-over from other donors' samples.

This clone was counted between two and nine times. Other DNA sequences within the sample encode an identical CDR3. J is TRBJ1-1 and V is TRBV4-1; weak D call: TRBD1 (5 bases). The CDR3 covers 16 residues. Germline-derived CDR1 and CDR2 are MGHRA and YSYEKL. Deletions cut 1 base from V and 3 bases from J, with 15 bases between. CDR3 protein: CASSQAETEGDTEAFF. Here the CDR3 DNA reads TGCGCCAGCAGCCAAGCAGAGACAGAGGGAGACACTGAAGCTTTCTTT.

The chain combines TRBV14 with TRBJ2-3; D perhaps matches TRBD1 (5 bases). This CDR3 region has 16 residues. Germline V lookup: CDR1 SGHDN, CDR2 FVKESK. Trimming removed 4 bases at V and 4 bases at J, with 18 bases between. The CDR3 DNA reads TGTGCCAGCAGCCCAAGGCCTGGGGCGAGATCAGATACGCAGTATTTT. Translated, it gives CASSPRPGARSDTQYF.

This clone was found once. This chain connects TRBV10-1 to TRBJ1-4; D not resolved. Per the germline V gene, CDR1 is WNHNN and CDR2 is SYGVQD (reference sequence). The CDR3 loop spans 16 amino acids. V gave up 3 bases and J gave up 0 bases, with 11 bases separating them. This chain's CDR3 is CASSDKGEATNEKLFF. The CDR3 DNA is TGCGCCAGCAGTGATAAGGGTGAAGCAACTAATGAAAAACTGTTTTTT.

This clone has only one observation. The V and J genes are TRBV19 and TRBJ1-3; 11 positions agree with TRBD1. With 8 bases clipped from V and 3 bases from J, the junction kept 18 bases outside the gene matches. Germline assignment: CDR1 LNHDA and CDR2 SQIVND (reference sequence). CDR3 length: 19 amino acids. The CDR3 loop reads CASPGTGGIATQNGNTIYF. CDR3 nucleotide sequence: TGTGCCAGTCCTGGGACAGGGGGTATTGCCACCCAGAATGGAAACACCATATATTTT. The full variable domain, in which reference TRBV19 and TRBJ1-3 provide the parts outside the CDR3, is DGGITQSPKYLFRKEGQNVTLSCEQNLNHDAMYWYRQDPGQGLRLIYYSQIVNDFQKGDIAEGYSVSREKKESFPLTVTSAQKNPTAFYLCASPGTGGIATQNGNTIYFGEGSWLTVV.

This chain joins TRBV6-1 and TRBJ2-5; D is possibly TRBD2 (5 bases). The V end lost 1 base, the J end lost 0 bases, and 12 bases lay between the germline ends. Germline values: CDR1 MNHNS, CDR2 SASEGT. The CDR3 is 16 amino acids. The CDR3 sequence is CASSEVRGKYQETQYF. CDR3 in DNA: TGTGCCAGCAGTGAAGTCCGGGGAAAGTACCAAGAGACCCAGTACTTC.

Of note for this clone: This specimen includes other DNA sequences encoding the same CDR3. The rearrangement joins TRBV5-4 to TRBJ2-7; D unclear. Germline lookup yields CDR1 SGHNT and CDR2 YYREEE (reference sequence). The CDR3 consists of 12 residues. The V and J ends lost 1 base and 3 bases respectively, with 5 bases between them. This chain's CDR3 is CASSLNSYEQYF. CDR3 bases: TGTGCCAGCAGCTTGAACAGCTACGAGCAGTACTTC.

This clone was recorded only once. The chain recombines TRBV30 with TRBJ1-2; D call uncertain. In germline, CDR1 is GTSNPN, CDR2 SVGIG (reference sequence). The ends were cut back, 1 base at V and 5 bases at J, with 11 bases in the middle. The CDR3 has 13 residues. CDR3 DNA sequence: TGTGCCTGGAGTGAGGCCTTCTTTTATGGCTACACCTTC. Translation: CAWSEAFFYGYTF.

The rearrangement links TRBV5-6 to TRBJ2-3; TRBD2 might be the D (6 bases). Germline V gene lookup returns CDR1 SGHDT and CDR2 YYEEEE. Trimming pared 1 base from V and 3 bases from J, leaving 18 bases between. This CDR3 is built from 17 residues. CDR3 protein: CASSLWAGRLGTDTQYF. The CDR3 nucleotides read TGTGCCAGCAGCTTGTGGGCGGGGAGGCTTGGAACAGATACGCAGTATTTT.

This clone has just one count. The V gene is TRBV5-1, the J gene TRBJ1-2, with D tentatively TRBD1 (6 bases). Germline V CDR1 and CDR2: SGHRS, YFSETQ. V lost 4 bases and J lost 2, with 12 bases in between. There are 14 residues in the CDR3. This CDR3 is CASSPTGDNYGYTF. The CDR3 DNA follows: TGCGCCAGCAGCCCGACAGGAGACAACTATGGCTACACCTTC.

V gene TRBV7-3 combines with J gene TRBJ2-1, with unresolved D. Germline lookup yields CDR1 SGHTA and CDR2 FQGTGA. The CDR3 runs to 15 residues. Trimming left V 2 bases short and J 2 bases short, with 10 bases between. The CDR3 here is CASSLADLPYNEQFF. DNA of the CDR3: TGTGCCAGCAGCTTAGCGGACCTTCCCTACAATGAGCAGTTCTTC.

The chain is built from TRBV2 and TRBJ2-7; D remains ambiguous. There are 15 residues in the CDR3. V was shortened by 4 bases and J by 3 bases, with 16 bases between the two germline ends. Germline values: CDR1 SNHLY, CDR2 FYNNEI. The CDR3 sequence: CASSVGFHPDYEQYF. The CDR3 DNA reads TGTGCCAGCAGTGTGGGGTTCCACCCCGACTACGAGCAGTACTTC.

This chain joins TRBV6-5 and TRBJ1-5, with a tentative D call TRBD1 (5 bases). Trimming removed 8 bases from V and 4 bases from J, with 9 bases in between. CDR1 is MNHEY and CDR2 is SVGAGI in the germline V gene. This CDR3 is built from 12 residues. The CDR3 bases are TGTGCCAGCCGAGAGGGGAATCAGCCCCAGCATTTT. This codes for CASREGNQPQHF.

This clone was observed a few times. The chain is built from TRBV6-4 and TRBJ1-1; tentative D call: TRBD1 (6 bases). Germline V gene lookup returns CDR1 MRHNA and CDR2 SNTAGT. Trimming stripped 5 bases from V and 5 bases from J, with 15 bases between. This CDR3 is built from 14 residues. The CDR3 spells CASSPGGAGTEAFF. CDR3 nucleotides: TGTGCCAGCAGTCCCGGGGGGGCTGGTACTGAAGCTTTCTTT.

This chain links TRBV9 with TRBJ1-6, with 7 positions matching TRBD1. The J segment lost 10 bases and the V segment lost 3 bases, leaving 10 bases of the junction unmatched. The germline CDR1 and CDR2 sequences are SGDLS and YYNGEE. CDR3 length: 15 residues. CDR3 in amino acids: CASSARQGIESPLHF. The CDR3 nucleotides are TGTGCCAGCAGCGCCAGACAGGGAATAGAATCACCCCTCCACTTT.

The rearrangement links TRBV29-1 to TRBJ2-5, with TRBD1 identical over 10 bases. This CDR3 contains 13 residues. The J segment lost 5 bases and the V segment lost 4 bases, leaving 4 bases of the junction unmatched. Germline V gene lookup returns CDR1 SQVTM and CDR2 ANQGSEA. The CDR3 nucleotides read TGCAGCGTTGGACAGGGGGCTGCGGAGACCCAGTACTTC. Translated: CSVGQGAAETQYF.

The genes are TRBV5-4 and TRBJ1-1, with TRBD1 as a possible D gene (6 bases). V was shortened by 4 bases and J by 2 bases, with 15 bases between the two germline ends. CDR1 and CDR2 from the germline V gene are SGHNT and YYREEE (reference sequence). The CDR3 is 15 residues long. CDR3 loop: CASSLPGTRNTEAFF. As DNA, the CDR3 is TGTGCCAGCAGCCTTCCCGGGACAAGAAACACTGAAGCTTTCTTT. Supplemented by reference TRBV5-4 and TRBJ1-1, the full variable domain reads ETGVTQSPTHLIKTRGQQVTLRCSSQSGHNTVSWYQQALGQGPQFIFQYYREEENGRGNFPPRFSGLQFPNYSSELNVNALELDDSALYLCASSLPGTRNTEAFFGQGTRLTVV.

As concerns this clone: Other DNA sequences within the sample encode an identical CDR3. The V and J genes are TRBV19 and TRBJ2-1; 7 bases map to TRBD2. The germline V gene has CDR1 LNHDA and CDR2 SQIVND (reference sequence). The CDR3 totals 15 residues. After removal of 2 bases from V and 2 bases from J, the junction contained 3 bases not matched to a gene. The CDR3 loop reads CASSITSGAYNEQFF. CDR3 nucleotide sequence: TGTGCCAGTAGTATAACCAGCGGGGCCTACAATGAGCAGTTCTTC.

The genes are TRBV4-1 and TRBJ2-5; D not resolved. Germline CDR1 and CDR2: MGHRA and YSYEKL. The CDR3 loop spans 15 amino acids. Trimming removed 0 bases from V and 7 bases from J, with 15 bases in between. The CDR3 sequence is CASSQEKAVMGTQYF. The CDR3 bases are TGCGCCAGCAGCCAAGAGAAGGCGGTTATGGGGACCCAGTACTTC.

The genes are TRBV6-1 and TRBJ2-3, with a possible D match to TRBD2 (5 bases). Trimming took off 5 bases at V and 4 bases at J, with 13 bases between the two ends. Germline loops: CDR1 MNHNS, CDR2 SASEGT. There are 14 residues in the CDR3. The CDR3 coding sequence is TGTGCCAGCAGTTCCGTAGGGAGCGCAGATACGCAGTATTTT. It translates to CASSSVGSADTQYF.

The V gene is TRBV29-1, the J gene TRBJ2-1; TRBD1 aligns across 8 bases. The V segment lost 0 bases and the J segment 9 bases; nucleotides outside the gene matches: 13. The germline V gene encodes CDR1 SQVTM and CDR2 ANQGSEA. CDR3 length: 16 residues. CDR3 sequence reads: CSVEDRGRGQEAEQFF. The CDR3 DNA follows: TGCAGCGTTGAAGATCGGGGGCGGGGACAGGAGGCTGAGCAGTTCTTC.

The chain combines TRBV9 with TRBJ2-3, with D possibly called TRBD1 or TRBD2 (5 bases each). Germline V CDR1 and CDR2: SGDLS, YYNGEE. V dropped 0 bases and J dropped 6 bases, with 5 bases sitting between them. This CDR3 has 12 amino acids. The CDR3 protein is CASSVGGDTQYF. The CDR3 bases are TGTGCCAGCAGCGTAGGGGGGGATACGCAGTATTTT.

The chain carries TRBV7-2 and TRBJ2-2, with 8 positions matching TRBD1. The CDR3 is 14 residues long. Germline CDR1 SGHTA, CDR2 FQGNSA. V lost 7 bases, J lost 2 bases, and 3 bases stayed unmatched. The CDR3 region is CASIQGANTGELFF. In DNA form, the CDR3 reads TGTGCCAGCATCCAGGGGGCCAACACCGGGGAGCTGTTTTTT.

The chain uses TRBV7-9 and TRBJ1-1; D is uncertain. V was clipped by 5 bases and J by 0 bases, with 10 bases between them. Germline CDR1 SEHNR, CDR2 FQNEAQ (reference sequence). CDR3 size: 14 residues. CDR3 coding DNA: TGTGCCAGCAGCCTGTCGGGGATGAACACTGAAGCTTTCTTT. It specifies CASSLSGMNTEAFF.

The chain carries TRBV9 and TRBJ1-2; 8 nucleotides line up with TRBD1. This CDR3 is 16 amino acids long. After removal of 6 bases from V and 8 bases from J, the junction contained 18 bases not matched to a gene. The germline V gene encodes CDR1 SGDLS and CDR2 YYNGEE. The DNA of the CDR3 is TGTGCCAGCACTATGGGCCAGGGGGCCAGGGTGGCCGGCTACACCTTC. Amino acids: CASTMGQGARVAGYTF. The full variable domain, its missing parts supplied by reference TRBV9 and TRBJ1-2, is DSGVTQTPKHLITATGQRVTLRCSPRSGDLSVYWYQQSLDQGLQFLIQYYNGEERAKGNILERFSAQQFPDLHSELNLSSLELGDSALYFCASTMGQGARVAGYTFGSGTRLTVV.